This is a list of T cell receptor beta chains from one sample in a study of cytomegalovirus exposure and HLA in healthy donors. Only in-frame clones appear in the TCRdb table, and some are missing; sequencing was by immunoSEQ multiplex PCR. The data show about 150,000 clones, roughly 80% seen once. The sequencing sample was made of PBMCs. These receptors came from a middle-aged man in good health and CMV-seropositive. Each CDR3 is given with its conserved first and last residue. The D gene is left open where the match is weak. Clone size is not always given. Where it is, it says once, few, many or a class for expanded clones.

CDR3aa: CASSYDYRGSGNEQFF; CDR3nt: TGTGCCAGCAGTTACGATTACAGGGGGAGCGGCAACGAGCAGTTCTTC; v_gene: TRBV6-5; len: 16; d_gene: TRBD1; j_gene: TRBJ2-1; abundance: -
CDR3aa: CASRVGRSHTGELFF; CDR3nt: TGTGCCAGCCGGGTGGGGCGGTCACACACCGGGGAGCTGTTTTTT; v_gene: TRBV27; len: 15; d_gene: -; j_gene: TRBJ2-2; abundance: -
CDR3aa: CASSYTGTGGEKLFF; CDR3nt: TGTGCCAGCAGTTACACCGGGACAGGGGGCGAAAAACTGTTTTTT; v_gene: TRBV6-6; len: 15; d_gene: TRBD1; j_gene: TRBJ1-4; abundance: -
CDR3aa: CASMTGLTDTQYF; CDR3nt: TGTGCCAGTATGACAGGCCTCACAGATACGCAGTATTTT; v_gene: TRBV6-5; len: 13; d_gene: -; j_gene: TRBJ2-3; abundance: -
CDR3aa: CASSVEPGQGTEAFF; CDR3nt: TGTGCCAGCAGCGTAGAGCCGGGACAGGGAACTGAAGCTTTCTTT; v_gene: TRBV9; len: 15; d_gene: TRBD1; j_gene: TRBJ1-1; abundance: -
CDR3aa: CASTPVGGKTYEQYF; CDR3nt: TGTGCCAGCACCCCCGTGGGGGGGAAAACCTACGAGCAGTACTTC; v_gene: TRBV11-2; len: 15; d_gene: TRBD2; j_gene: TRBJ2-7; abundance: -
CDR3aa: CASSLGQSNYGYTF; CDR3nt: TGTGCCAGCAGCTTAGGCCAGTCTAACTATGGCTACACCTTC; v_gene: TRBV7-8; len: 14; d_gene: -; j_gene: TRBJ1-2; abundance: -
CDR3aa: CASSLDPQAQPGELFF; CDR3nt: TGCGCCAGCAGCTTGGATCCCCAGGCCCAACCCGGGGAGCTGTTTTTT; v_gene: TRBV5-1; len: 16; d_gene: -; j_gene: TRBJ2-2; abundance: -
CDR3aa: CASRPPSGQYYNEQFF; CDR3nt: TGTGCCAGCAGACCACCTTCGGGACAGTACTACAATGAGCAGTTCTTC; v_gene: TRBV27; len: 16; d_gene: TRBD1; j_gene: TRBJ2-1; abundance: -
CDR3aa: CASSLPISAGGGNIQYF; CDR3nt: TGCGCCAGCAGCTTGCCTATCTCAGCGGGAGGTGGAAACATTCAGTACTTC; v_gene: TRBV5-1; len: 17; d_gene: TRBD2; j_gene: TRBJ2-4; abundance: once
CDR3aa: CASSLAPVLSGNTIYF; CDR3nt: TGCGCCAGCAGCTTGGCCCCGGTGCTCTCTGGAAACACCATATATTTT; v_gene: TRBV5-1; len: 16; d_gene: -; j_gene: TRBJ1-3; abundance: -
CDR3aa: CASSSSGHVVNIQYF; CDR3nt: TGTGCCAGCAGCTCATCCGGACATGTAGTGAACATTCAGTACTTC; v_gene: TRBV13; len: 15; d_gene: -; j_gene: TRBJ2-4; abundance: once
CDR3aa: CASSLDPTGTGELFF; CDR3nt: TGCGCCAGCAGCTTGGATCCTACAGGCACCGGGGAGCTGTTTTTT; v_gene: TRBV5-1; len: 15; d_gene: -; j_gene: TRBJ2-2; abundance: -
CDR3aa: CASNAGSNYGYTF; CDR3nt: TGTGCCAGTAACGCGGGATCTAACTATGGCTACACCTTC; v_gene: TRBV19; len: 13; d_gene: -; j_gene: TRBJ1-2; abundance: -
CDR3aa: CASSSEGGPIGGYTF; CDR3nt: TGTGCCAGCAGCTCTGAGGGGGGGCCTATTGGTGGCTACACCTTC; v_gene: TRBV5-4; len: 15; d_gene: -; j_gene: TRBJ1-2; abundance: -
CDR3aa: CASGTANTGELFF; CDR3nt: TGTGCCAGCGGGACAGCGAACACCGGGGAGCTGTTTTTT; v_gene: TRBV2; len: 13; d_gene: TRBD1; j_gene: TRBJ2-2; abundance: -
CDR3aa: CAISALAGMDAGELFF; CDR3nt: TGTGCCATCAGTGCTTTAGCGGGAATGGATGCCGGGGAGCTGTTTTTT; v_gene: TRBV10-3; len: 16; d_gene: TRBD2; j_gene: TRBJ2-2; abundance: -
CDR3aa: CASSMTLAGGPGYEQYF; CDR3nt: TGTGCCAGTAGTATGACCCTAGCGGGAGGGCCGGGCTACGAGCAGTACTTC; v_gene: TRBV19; len: 17; d_gene: TRBD2; j_gene: TRBJ2-7; abundance: -